This T cell receptor beta chain was retrieved from a study of T cells in narcolepsy. In the study overall: Enrolled donors included narcolepsy type 1 or type 2 patients and healthy controls. Broader study findings: Blood of same and different patients, but not healthy controls, reportedly held recurring autoreactive clonotypes. No autoreactive T cell clone sequences appeared in some memory CD4+ repertoires. Autoreactive HCRT-specific and TRIB2-specific clonotypes were marked in same-patient CSF-versus-blood CD4+ comparisons.

Looked up from germline, CDR1 is SGHVS and CDR2 is FNYEAQ. V was trimmed by 0 bases and J by 5 bases, leaving 10 bases between them. This CDR3 region has 14 residues. Of note for this clone: Its antigen is not identified.

TCRdb keeps only in-frame clones here, not all; method: immunoSEQ multiplex PCR. The sample contains roughly 20,000 clones, around 83% of which appear only once. V gene TRBV7-6 combines with J gene TRBJ1-1; maybe TRBD1 (6 bases). The origin of this receptor is a human donor in good health. The sequenced sample consisted of memory (CD45RA-) CD4+ T cells from blood. The CDR3 loop is CASSLAGQGTEAFF. For the CDR3, the DNA is TGTGCCAGCAGCTTAGCGGGACAAGGGACTGAAGCTTTCTTT.